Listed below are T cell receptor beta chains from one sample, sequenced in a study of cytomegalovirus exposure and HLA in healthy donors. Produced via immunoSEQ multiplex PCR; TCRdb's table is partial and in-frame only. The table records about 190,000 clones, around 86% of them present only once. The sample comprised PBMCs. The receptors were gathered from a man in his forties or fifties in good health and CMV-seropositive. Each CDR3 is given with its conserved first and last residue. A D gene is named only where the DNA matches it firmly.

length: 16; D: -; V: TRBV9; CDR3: CASSVVGAFSGNTIYF
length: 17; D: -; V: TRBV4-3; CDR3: CASSQGLRRGDTDTQYF
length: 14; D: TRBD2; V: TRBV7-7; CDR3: CASSLAGGMETQYF
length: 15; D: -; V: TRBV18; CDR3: CASSPRQAGHNEQFF
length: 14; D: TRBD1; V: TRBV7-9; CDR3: CASSQGTGGATQYF
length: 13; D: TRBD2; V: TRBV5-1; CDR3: CASSRDYTYEQYF
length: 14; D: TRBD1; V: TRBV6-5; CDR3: CASSSDRGRSEQYF
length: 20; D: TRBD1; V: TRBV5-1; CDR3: CASSLGQGAISVGVNTEAFF
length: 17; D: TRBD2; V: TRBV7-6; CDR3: CASSLDHGAGGSYEQYF
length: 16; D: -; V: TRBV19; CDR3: CASIPTPRDSWNGYTF
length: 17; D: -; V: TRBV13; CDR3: CASSLGRGGAAKNIQYF
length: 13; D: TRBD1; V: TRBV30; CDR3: CAYRQGANQPQHF
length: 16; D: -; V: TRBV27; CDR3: CASSQDFRGSSYEQYF
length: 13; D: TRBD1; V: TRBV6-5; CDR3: CASRTGLGEKLFF
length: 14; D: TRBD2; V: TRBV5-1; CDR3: CASSLASGGETQYF
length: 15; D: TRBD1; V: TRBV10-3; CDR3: CAISTDRGLEDTQYF
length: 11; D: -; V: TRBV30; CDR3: CAWSRGGELFF
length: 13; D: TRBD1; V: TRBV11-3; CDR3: CASSPTGAYEQYF
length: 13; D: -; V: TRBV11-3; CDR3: CASSPGFLETQYF
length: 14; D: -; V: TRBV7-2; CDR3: CASSLATGNSPLHF
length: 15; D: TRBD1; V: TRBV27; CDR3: CASSSGQGSINEQFF
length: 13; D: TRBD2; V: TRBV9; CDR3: CASSVSGGETQYF
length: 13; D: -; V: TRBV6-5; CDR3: CATKAGLNYGYTF
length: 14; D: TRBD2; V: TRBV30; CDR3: CAWSPPGGGYEQYF
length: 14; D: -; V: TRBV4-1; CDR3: CASGARGLNTEAFF
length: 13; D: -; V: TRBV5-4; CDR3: CASSWRGGYEQYF
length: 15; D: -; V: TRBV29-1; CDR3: CSVELWTVPKNIQYF
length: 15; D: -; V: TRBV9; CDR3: CASSVGTGQTYEQYF
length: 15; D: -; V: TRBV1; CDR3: CTSSERGGDTYEQYF
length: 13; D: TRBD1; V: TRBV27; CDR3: CASSGTGVRGYTF
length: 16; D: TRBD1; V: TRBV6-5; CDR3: CASSYSTGASGNTIYF
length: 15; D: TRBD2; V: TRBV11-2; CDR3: CASSLGGSSYNEQFF